This entry lists 9 T cell receptor beta chains sequenced from one sample in a study of CD8 T cells in Susac syndrome (dated by TCRdb to between 2017 and 2020). Libraries were made using the immunoSEQ multiplex PCR assay. RNA was extracted with the RNeasy kit and 0.5 to 1 ug was reverse transcribed using random hexamers. In TCRdb, the public reads were trimmed at Q25 with fastp and aligned with MiXCR, with productive beta chains retained. Each CDR3 protein gets just one entry, which takes the most common genes and DNA from the rows behind it. The table for this sample lists around 130,000 distinct CDR3 sequences; around 85% of them were counted only once. The top ten clonotypes cover 0.45% to 0.6% of the sample. The sample consisted of CD8+ T cells from PBMCs. The origin of the receptors is a human donor with multiple sclerosis.

The chain recombines TRBV19 with TRBJ2-1, with a tentative D call TRBD1 (6 bases). CDR1 and CDR2 from the germline V gene are LNHDA and SQIVND (reference sequence). V was clipped by 3 bases and J by 5 bases, with 11 bases between them. CDR3 length: 14 residues. The CDR3 protein is CASSIRDKHNEQFF. The CDR3 nucleotides are TGTGCCAGTAGTATCCGGGACAAACACAATGAGCAGTTCTTC. Together with reference TRBV19 and TRBJ2-1, the CDR3 gives the full variable domain: DGGITQSPKYLFRKEGQNVTLSCEQNLNHDAMYWYRQDPGQGLRLIYYSQIVNDFQKGDIAEGYSVSREKKESFPLTVTSAQKNPTAFYLCASSIRDKHNEQFFGPGTRLTVL.

The sample holds a few counts of this clonotype. This sequence joins TRBV6-1 and TRBJ2-1; 12 nucleotides line up with TRBD2. CDR1 and CDR2 from the germline V gene are MNHNS and SASEGT. The length of the CDR3 is 15 residues. The ends lost 5 bases at V and 6 bases at J; junction bases unmatched: 5. CDR3 sequence (DNA): TGTGCCAGCAGTCCACTAGCGGGGGGCACCAATGAGCAGTTCTTC. Protein: CASSPLAGGTNEQFF.

The V and J genes are TRBV24-1 and TRBJ2-1; D gene unclear. The CDR3 length is 14 residues. Germline CDR1 is KGHDR and CDR2 is SFDVKD. V was clipped by 2 bases and J by 6 bases, with 10 bases between them. The CDR3 sequence: CATSDWAGGNEQFF. CDR3 nucleotide sequence: TGTGCCACCAGTGATTGGGCAGGCGGCAATGAGCAGTTCTTC.

This chain uses TRBV20-1 with TRBJ2-5; the D call may be TRBD1 or TRBD2 (5 bases each). The V end was cut by 0 bases, the J end by 3 bases, with 8 bases between. The germline V gene has CDR1 DFQATT and CDR2 SNEGSKA (reference sequence). CDR3 length: 13 residues. The DNA for the CDR3 is TGCAGTGCTAGAGAACTAGGGGAAGAGACCCAGTACTTC. This encodes CSARELGEETQYF.

The chain joins TRBV5-1 to TRBJ2-5, with a tentative D call TRBD1 (6 bases). The germline gives CDR1 SGHRS, CDR2 YFSETQ. The CDR3 has 15 residues. V lost 7 bases to trimming and J lost 1 base, with 17 bases between them. The CDR3 DNA is TGCGCCAGCCGGCCAGGGGAGAGAGGCCAAGAGACCCAGTACTTC. Its protein is CASRPGERGQETQYF.

The rearrangement joins TRBV7-9 to TRBJ1-6, with 10 bases fitting TRBD1. Germline CDR1 and CDR2: SEHNR and FQNEAQ (reference sequence). This CDR3 has 16 amino acids. V lost 5 bases and J lost 6; bases outside the gene matches: 7. CDR3 bases: TGTGCCAGCAGCCCGCAGGGGACAGGGGTTAATTCACCCCTCCACTTT. Translated: CASSPQGTGVNSPLHF.

The CDR3 protein is CASSQESGSGANVLTF. The CDR3 DNA is TGTGCCAGCAGCCAAGAAAGCGGCTCTGGGGCCAACGTCCTGACTTTC. This chain connects TRBV3-1 to TRBJ2-6; a possible D gene is TRBD2 (5 bases). With 0 bases removed from V and 0 bases from J, the gap between germline ends came to 6 bases. The CDR3 is 16 amino acids. The germline CDR1 and CDR2 sequences are LGHDT and YNNKEL (reference sequence).

V usage is TRBV30 and J usage is TRBJ1-1, with 7 bases matching TRBD1. Germline trimming cut 2 bases from V and 0 bases from J; bases unmatched to any gene: 9. CDR3 length equals 16 residues. The germline V gene has CDR1 GTSNPN and CDR2 SVGIG (reference sequence). For the CDR3, the DNA is TGTGCCTGGAGTTTTTTGGTGGGGACAGTGAACACTGAAGCTTTCTTT. Protein: CAWSFLVGTVNTEAFF.

The CDR3 protein is CASSPTGDMPTLFF. The CDR3 DNA is TGTGCCAGCAGCCCGACAGGGGACATGCCCACGTTGTTTTTT. The chain employs TRBV13 and TRBJ1-4, with 8 bases matching TRBD1. CDR3 size: 14 residues. Germline CDR1 reads PRHDT; CDR2 reads FYEKMQ (reference sequence). After removal of 5 bases from V and 15 bases from J, the junction contained 14 bases not matched to a gene.